These 10 T cell receptor beta chains came from one sample sequenced in a study of blood T cells in healthy people across ages. It was with a sample-barcoded 5' primer and a J-beta primer mix that a second PCR of roughly 6 to 11 cycles was run. A single record per CDR3 protein comes from TCRdb applying MiXCR to the 5' RACE reads. The profile shows over a million distinct CDR3 sequences, about 23% of them singletons. The same data also went into a second study, on T cells of mothers and their children.

Sample: blood. The receptor set was obtained from a girl aged 2 to 10 in good health.

There are a few counts of this clonotype. The chain is built from TRBV28 and TRBJ1-2; tentatively, D is TRBD1 (5 bases). CDR1 and CDR2 from the germline V gene are MDHEN and SYDVKM. Trimming pared 6 bases from V and 2 bases from J, leaving 7 bases between. The CDR3 spans 12 residues. CDR3 nucleotide sequence: TGTGCCAGCAGAGACAGAAACTATGGCTACACCTTC. Translation gives CASRDRNYGYTF.

This chain joins TRBV6-6 and TRBJ2-7; TRBD1 aligns across 10 bases. The length of the CDR3 is 11 residues. The V and J ends lost 8 bases and 6 bases, in that order; junction bases with no gene match: 1. Per germline, CDR1 MNHNY and CDR2 SVGAGI (reference sequence). DNA for the CDR3: TGTGCCAGCGGGGACAGGGGCGAGCAGTACTTC. Its translation is CASGDRGEQYF.

The rearrangement uses TRBV19 and TRBJ2-6; no clear D gene. The CDR3 has 14 amino acids. The germline gives CDR1 LNHDA, CDR2 SQIVND (reference sequence). V lost 8 bases and J lost 0, with 8 bases in between. The CDR3 DNA is TGTGCCAGTGGTGAACCCTCTGGGGCCAACGTCCTGACTTTC. Translation: CASGEPSGANVLTF.

The chain uses TRBV6-6 and TRBJ2-1; D is perhaps TRBD1 or TRBD2 (6 bases each). The CDR3 spans 14 residues. With 6 bases removed from V and 7 bases from J, the gap between germline ends came to 16 bases. CDR1 is MNHNY, CDR2 SVGAGI, per germline (reference sequence). This CDR3 reads CASRPGGLGNEQFF. The DNA of the CDR3 is TGTGCCAGCAGGCCCGGGGGCCTCGGTAATGAGCAGTTCTTC.

This clonotype was observed a handful of times. Just one base apart from a much larger clone, this may be a read error. The chain carries TRBV3-1 and TRBJ2-5; TRBD1 might be the D (5 bases). The DNA end favors TRBJ2-7, so the J call may be wrong. Germline V lookup: CDR1 LGHDT, CDR2 YNNKEL (reference sequence). This CDR3 is 13 amino acids long. Here the CDR3 DNA reads TGTACCAGCAGCCAAGGCAGGGCCTACGAGCAGTACTTC. It codes for CTSSQGRAYEQYF.

A few counts support this clonotype. The CDR3 nucleotides read TGCAGCGTTCGTCCCGGGACAGGGGAAGGAGAGACCCAGTACTTC. Encoded protein: CSVRPGTGEGETQYF. The chain recombines TRBV29-1 with TRBJ2-5, with 10 bases matching TRBD1. This CDR3 is built from 15 residues. From germline, CDR1 is SQVTM and CDR2 ANQGSEA. The trim removed 5 bases at V and 4 bases at J, leaving 10 bases unmatched.

This clonotype was found a few times. The chain recombines TRBV7-3 with TRBJ1-5; D remains unclear. This CDR3 is 13 amino acids long. From germline, CDR1 is SGHTA and CDR2 FQGTGA. Trimming pared 0 bases from V and 6 bases from J, leaving 6 bases between. The CDR3 nucleotides read TGTGCCAGCAGCTTAACCCAGAGTCAGCCCCAGCATTTT. Its protein product is CASSLTQSQPQHF. Based on the CDR3 plus reference TRBV7-3 and TRBJ1-5, the full variable domain is GAGVSQTPSNKVTEKGKYVELRCDPISGHTALYWYRQSLGQGPEFLIYFQGTGAADDSGLPNDRFFAVRPEGSVSTLKIQRTERGDSAVYLCASSLTQSQPQHFGDGTRLSIL.

There are a few counts of this clonotype. This sequence joins TRBV3-1 and TRBJ2-7; 9 nucleotides align to TRBD1. The CDR3 loop spans 14 amino acids. The V and J ends lost 3 bases and 4 bases, in that order; junction bases with no gene match: 4. CDR1 and CDR2 from the germline V gene are LGHDT and YNNKEL (reference sequence). The CDR3 nucleotides read TGTGCCAGCAGCCATGGGACAGGGTCTTACGAGCAGTACTTC. It codes for CASSHGTGSYEQYF.

This clonotype has just a few counts. J is TRBJ1-5 and V is TRBV6-5; the match to TRBD1 covers 8 bases. CDR1 and CDR2 from the germline V gene are MNHEY and SVGAGI. V was clipped by 4 bases and J by 4 bases; unmatched bases: 9. The CDR3 runs 16 residues. CDR3 in DNA: TGTGCCAGCAGTTTCGCCCGACAGGGGAAGAATCAGCCCCAGCATTTT. Protein product: CASSFARQGKNQPQHF.

This clonotype has ten or more counts. The chain recombines TRBV5-1 with TRBJ2-7; D possibly corresponds to TRBD1 (6 bases). The CDR3 is 16 residues long. Germline V gene sequence: CDR1 SGHRS, CDR2 YFSETQ. V was clipped by 2 bases and J by 0 bases, with 15 bases between them. This CDR3 reads CASSFTGDNYSYEQYF. The CDR3 DNA sequence: TGCGCCAGCAGCTTTACCGGGGACAACTACTCCTACGAGCAGTACTTC.